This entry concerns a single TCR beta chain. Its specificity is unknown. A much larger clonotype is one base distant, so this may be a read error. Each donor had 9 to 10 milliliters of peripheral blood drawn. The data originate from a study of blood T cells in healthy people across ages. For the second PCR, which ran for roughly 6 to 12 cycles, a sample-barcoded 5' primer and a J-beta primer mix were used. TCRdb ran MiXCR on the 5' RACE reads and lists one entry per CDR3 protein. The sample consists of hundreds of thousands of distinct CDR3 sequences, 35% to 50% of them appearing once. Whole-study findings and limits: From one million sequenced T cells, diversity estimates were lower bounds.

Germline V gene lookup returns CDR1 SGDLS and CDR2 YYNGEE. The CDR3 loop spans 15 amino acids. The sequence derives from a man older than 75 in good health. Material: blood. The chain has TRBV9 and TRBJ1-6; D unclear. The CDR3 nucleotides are TGTGCCAGCAGCCGCCCCGGGCAGAAGAATTCACCCCCCCACTTT. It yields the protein CASSRPGQKNSPPHF.